Shown below are 22 T cell receptor beta chains from a single sample sequenced in a study of cytomegalovirus exposure and HLA in healthy donors. A multiplex PCR was run with 60 Vbeta primers and 13 Jbeta primers. TCRdb's table, derived via immunoSEQ multiplex PCR, lists solely in-frame clones and lacks some. The repertoire consists of approximately 280,000 clones, with roughly 89% occurring once and the leading ten covering less than 4.5%. The sequencing sample was made of PBMCs. These receptors all stem from a middle-aged man in good health and CMV-seropositive.

V and J are TRBV18 and TRBJ1-2, with 11 bases lining up with TRBD1. Germline assignment: CDR1 KGHSH and CDR2 LQKENI. The CDR3 is 15 amino acids. V shed 0 bases and J 7 bases; nucleotides not matched to a gene: 4. CDR3: CASSPPGQGVLGYTF. CDR3 sequence (DNA): TGTGCCAGCTCACCACCGGGACAGGGGGTTCTTGGCTACACCTTC.

In its sample, this clone was seen once. This rearrangement joins TRBV21-1 to TRBJ1-5; the table's D call, TRBD1, was not checked against the DNA. TRBV21-1 is designated a pseudogene. The CDR3 consists of 16 residues. CDR3 amino acids: CASSKGNGLRGQPQHF. The CDR3 DNA sequence: TGTGCCAGCAGCAAAGGGAACGGCTTAAGGGGACAGCCCCAGCATTTT.

On this clone itself: This is likely a read error, given that the CDR3 carries no conserved phenylalanine or tryptophan at its end. This chain joins TRBV7-9 and TRBJ2-7; 7 bases line up with TRBD1. The CDR3 covers 15 residues. CDR1 is SEHNR and CDR2 is FQNEAQ in the germline V gene (reference sequence). V shed 5 bases, J shed 0 bases, and the junction held 7 bases outside the gene matches. The CDR3 DNA reads as TGTGCCAGCAGCGGCGACAGGGTCCTCTCCTACGAGCAGTACCTC. Its translation is CASSGDRVLSYEQYL.

The chain recombines TRBV30 with TRBJ2-5; tentative D call: TRBD2 (5 bases). The V end lost 0 bases, the J end lost 11 bases, and 16 bases lay between the germline ends. The CDR3 is 13 residues long. CDR1 and CDR2 from the germline V gene are GTSNPN and SVGIG (reference sequence). CDR3 sequence: CAWSVGPGREQYF. The CDR3 nucleotides read TGTGCCTGGAGTGTAGGCCCAGGAAGGGAGCAGTACTTC.

The chain uses TRBV5-1 and TRBJ2-5; TRBD2 might be the D (6 bases). The J call could be wrong; TRBJ2-7 is a better fit for the DNA end. The CDR3 runs 14 residues. In germline, CDR1 is SGHRS, CDR2 YFSETQ. CDR3 in DNA: TGCGCCAGCACCAAGCCCGGGACTCGCTACGAGCAGTACTTC. This sequence encodes CASTKPGTRYEQYF.

This CDR3 reads CASSLGGTGGHQPQHF. The CDR3 DNA sequence: TGTGCCAGCAGCTTAGGCGGGACAGGGGGACATCAGCCCCAGCATTTT. This chain connects TRBV11-2 to TRBJ1-5, with 11 nucleotides matching TRBD1. CDR3 length: 16 amino acids. From germline, CDR1 is SGHAT and CDR2 FQNNGV. V lost 1 base and J lost 5; bases outside the gene matches: 4.

V gene TRBV4-2 combines with J gene TRBJ1-4; a possible D gene is TRBD1 (6 bases). In germline, CDR1 is LGHNA, CDR2 YNFKEQ. The CDR3 sequence is 16 residues long. The V gene lost 3 bases and the J gene lost 0 bases, with 11 bases spanning the gap. The CDR3 protein is CASSHPDSATNEKLFF. The CDR3 nucleotides are TGTGCCAGCAGCCACCCGGACAGCGCAACTAATGAAAAACTGTTTTTT.

The gene calls are TRBV6-5 and TRBJ2-7; D remains ambiguous. Trimming left V 6 bases short and J 4 bases short, with 13 bases between. The V gene's germline CDR1 is MNHEY and CDR2 SVGAGI. This CDR3 has 13 amino acids. The CDR3 is CASSTRERYEQYF. The DNA for the CDR3 is TGTGCCAGCAGCACACGCGAGCGATACGAGCAGTACTTC.

J is TRBJ1-5 and V is TRBV19, with D perhaps matching TRBD1 (6 bases). The CDR3 is 13 amino acids. Between the trimmed V and J ends, which lost 9 bases and 2 bases, there was a span of 11 bases. Germline CDR1 is LNHDA and CDR2 is SQIVND (reference sequence). CDR3 amino acids: CASEGVGNQPQHF. CDR3 DNA: TGTGCCAGCGAGGGGGTAGGCAATCAGCCCCAGCATTTT. The complete variable domain, with remaining parts taken from reference TRBV19 and TRBJ1-5, reads DGGITQSPKYLFRKEGQNVTLSCEQNLNHDAMYWYRQDPGQGLRLIYYSQIVNDFQKGDIAEGYSVSREKKESFPLTVTSAQKNPTAFYLCASEGVGNQPQHFGDGTRLSIL.

This clone was observed a handful of times. The V gene is TRBV27, the J gene TRBJ2-7; D perhaps matches TRBD2 (6 bases). In germline, CDR1 is MNHEY, CDR2 SMNVEV (reference sequence). Trimming cost V 3 bases and J 3 bases, with 15 bases left between them. The length of the CDR3 is 15 residues. As DNA, the CDR3 is TGTGCCAGCAGTTTGCTGGGGAGGCTGAACTACGAGCAGTACTTC. Encoded protein: CASSLLGRLNYEQYF.

In its sample, this clone was seen once. For the CDR3, the DNA is TGTGCCAGCAGCTTAGTCGGGTCCGAACGGGAGTGGGACGAGCAGTACTTC. As protein: CASSLVGSEREWDEQYF. V is TRBV7-8 and J is TRBJ2-7; D may be TRBD2 (6 bases). This CDR3 comprises 17 residues. Germline V CDR1 and CDR2: SGHVS, FQNEAQ. Trimming cost V 1 base and J 5 bases, with 21 bases left between them.

The chain employs TRBV28 and TRBJ2-7; tentatively, D is TRBD1 (5 bases). Germline-derived CDR1 and CDR2 are MDHEN and SYDVKM. Trimming stripped 6 bases from V and 0 bases from J, with 9 bases between. CDR3 length: 13 amino acids. This CDR3 reads CASRRTGSYEQYF. The CDR3 nucleotides are TGTGCCAGCAGACGAACAGGCTCCTACGAGCAGTACTTC. Based on the CDR3 plus reference TRBV28 and TRBJ2-7, the full variable domain is DVKVTQSSRYLVKRTGEKVFLECVQDMDHENMFWYRQDPGLGLRLIYFSYDVKMKEKGDIPEGYSVSREKKERFSLILESASTNQTSMYLCASRRTGSYEQYFGPGTRLTVT.

This chain uses TRBV10-3 with TRBJ2-5, with D maybe TRBD2 (5 bases). Deletions cut 9 bases from V and 1 base from J, with 15 bases between. Germline V gives CDR1 ENHRY, CDR2 SYGVKD. The CDR3 loop spans 14 amino acids. CDR3 DNA sequence: TGTGCCATTGCCGGGTCCAGCGGCCAAGAGACCCAGTACTTC. This codes for CAIAGSSGQETQYF.

The sample holds one count of this clone. The sample has other DNA sequences that encode this CDR3 too. The V and J genes are TRBV28 and TRBJ1-2; D may be TRBD1 (6 bases). This CDR3 is built from 14 residues. Germline values: CDR1 MDHEN, CDR2 SYDVKM. V was trimmed by 5 bases and J by 5 bases, leaving 15 bases between them. The CDR3 loop is CASSPHRTAYGYTF. The CDR3 nucleotides are TGTGCCAGCAGTCCCCATCGGACAGCTTATGGCTACACCTTC.

The chain is built from TRBV9 and TRBJ1-1; D is unresolved. Germline-derived CDR1 and CDR2 are SGDLS and YYNGEE. The CDR3 contains 15 residues. The V end lost 6 bases, the J end lost 7 bases, and 22 bases lay between the germline ends. Written as DNA, the CDR3 is TGTGCCAGCACCATAAGAACACAGCCCTTCGGTGAAGCTTTCTTT. Its protein product is CASTIRTQPFGEAFF.

Here the CDR3 reads CASSQSRAGELFF. The CDR3 DNA sequence: TGTGCCAGCAGTCAGTCCCGGGCCGGGGAGCTGTTTTTT. The chain joins TRBV7-8 to TRBJ2-2; no clear D. CDR1 is SGHVS, CDR2 FQNEAQ, per germline. The CDR3 extends over 13 amino acids. V gave up 6 bases and J gave up 6 bases, with 11 bases separating them.

CDR3 sequence reads: CASSKTSVSYNEQFF. The DNA for the CDR3 is TGCGCCAGCAGCAAGACTAGCGTGTCCTACAATGAGCAGTTCTTC. V gene TRBV5-1 combines with J gene TRBJ2-1; 8 bases align to TRBD2. The CDR3 is 15 amino acids. Looked up from germline, CDR1 is SGHRS and CDR2 is YFSETQ. Unmatched junction bases numbered 4, after V lost 4 bases and J lost 1 base.

The chain combines TRBV19 with TRBJ1-4; D gene uncertain. The CDR3 contains 14 residues. Germline V gene sequence: CDR1 LNHDA, CDR2 SQIVND (reference sequence). V dropped 3 bases and J dropped 5 bases, with 10 bases sitting between them. Written as DNA, the CDR3 is TGTGCCAGTAGTATCGGGGTGGGAAATGAAAAACTGTTTTTT. Encoded protein: CASSIGVGNEKLFF. The full variable domain, with the rest looked up from reference TRBV19 and TRBJ1-4, is DGGITQSPKYLFRKEGQNVTLSCEQNLNHDAMYWYRQDPGQGLRLIYYSQIVNDFQKGDIAEGYSVSREKKESFPLTVTSAQKNPTAFYLCASSIGVGNEKLFFGSGTQLSVL.

J is TRBJ2-7 and V is TRBV5-5, with TRBD2 identical over 12 bases. The CDR3 loop spans 16 amino acids. Germline loops: CDR1 SGHKS, CDR2 YYEKEE (reference sequence). After removal of 0 bases from V and 1 base from J, the junction contained 2 bases not matched to a gene. In DNA, the CDR3 is TGTGCCAGCAGCTTGGGACTAGCGGGAGTATCCTACGAGCAGTACTTC. Amino acids: CASSLGLAGVSYEQYF.

The V call is TRBV6-1, the J call TRBJ2-2; 7 positions agree with TRBD2. Germline CDR1 is MNHNS and CDR2 is SASEGT. The CDR3 runs to 15 residues. V lost 6 bases and J lost 4; bases outside the gene matches: 8. CDR3 protein: CASSLGLKPTGELFF. In DNA, the CDR3 is TGTGCCAGCAGCCTGGGACTAAAGCCCACCGGGGAGCTGTTTTTT.

This chain uses TRBV9 with TRBJ2-1; D perhaps matches TRBD2 (5 bases). The CDR3 sequence is 14 residues long. V was clipped by 3 bases and J by 3 bases, with 10 bases between them. Germline CDR1 reads SGDLS; CDR2 reads YYNGEE. The CDR3, as DNA: TGTGCCAGCAGCGCCTCTAGCTACTACAATGAGCAGTTCTTC. It codes for CASSASSYYNEQFF.

The rearrangement links TRBV19 to TRBJ1-1; possibly TRBD1 for D (6 bases). This CDR3 comprises 17 residues. V was pared by 0 bases and J by 1 base, with 15 bases between. CDR1 and CDR2 from the germline V gene are LNHDA and SQIVND (reference sequence). CDR3 protein: CASSIDSKGHRNTEAFF. For the CDR3, the DNA is TGTGCCAGTAGTATAGATTCTAAGGGACACCGGAACACTGAAGCTTTCTTT.